Following are 10 T cell receptor beta chains from one sample sequenced in a study of T cell clonality in common variable immunodeficiency. The protocol was immunoSEQ multiplex PCR, while the TCRdb copy is restricted to in-frame clones and leaves out a portion. Listed for the sample are some 42,000 clones, none seen a single time. Material for sequencing was peripheral blood mononuclear cells. These receptor sequences come from a person aged 18 to 75 in good health.

This clone was picked up many times. The read finishes 3 residues shy of the CDR3 end, and the germline J gene is used to complete it. This sequence joins TRBV7-9 and TRBJ2-7; D may be TRBD2 (5 bases). This CDR3 is built from 14 residues. Germline V gives CDR1 SEHNR, CDR2 FQNEAQ (reference sequence). With 10 bases removed from V and 2 bases from J, the gap between germline ends came to 18 bases. CDR3 sequence: CAILAGAIPYEQYF. CDR3 DNA, as far as it was read: TGTGCCATTCTGGCGGGCGCTATCCCCTACGAG.

This clone was detected ten times or more. With the read ending 3 residues before the CDR3 end, the germline J gene is used to fill in that end. The rearrangement links TRBV20-1 to TRBJ2-7; D is perhaps TRBD2 (6 bases). Trimming shortened V by 4 bases and J by 2 bases, and 12 bases separated the two germline ends. Germline V lookup: CDR1 DFQATT, CDR2 SNEGSKA (reference sequence). This CDR3 region has 13 residues. Partial CDR3 DNA: TGCAGTGCTAAACGGGACTCCGCCTACGAG. It specifies CSAKRDSAYE. The whole CDR3 sequence is CSAKRDSAYEQYF.

This clone has at least ten counts. Coverage ceases 3 residues before the CDR3 finishes, and the germline J gene fills in the end. The rearrangement links TRBV20-1 to TRBJ1-2, with a weak D call TRBD1 (6 bases). The germline V and J ends were trimmed by 6 bases and 0 bases, with 20 bases remaining between them. CDR3 length equals 16 residues. Germline assignment: CDR1 DFQATT and CDR2 SNEGSKA (reference sequence). The chain's CDR3 is CSANPKTGATNYGYTF. Incomplete CDR3 DNA: TGCAGTGCCAACCCGAAGACAGGAGCCACTAACTATGGC.

Ten or more counts support this clone. The CDR3 end lies 3 residues beyond the end of the read and is filled in from the germline J gene. The V call is TRBV6-2 or TRBV6-3, the J call TRBJ2-7, with D tentatively TRBD2 (6 bases). The CDR3 consists of 14 residues. Trimming removed 4 bases from V and 2 bases from J, with 12 bases in between. Germline CDR1 reads MNHEY; CDR2 reads SVGEGT. The CDR3 here is CASSLAEPTYEQYF. CDR3 bases read: TGTGCCAGCAGTTTAGCGGAGCCCACCTACGAG.

This clone was detected only a few times. The DNA ends 3 residues before the CDR3 does, and the rest of the CDR3 is filled in from the germline J gene. V and J are TRBV7-9 and TRBJ2-3, with 9 bases fitting TRBD1. CDR1 is SEHNR, CDR2 FQNEAQ, per germline (reference sequence). The CDR3 is 15 amino acids. CDR3 bases read: TGTGCCAGCAGCTTAGACACAGGGGGCCGGCAGCCG. This sequence encodes CASSLDTGGRQP. The full CDR3 is CASSLDTGGRQPQYF.

This clone was observed at least ten times. The read comes to an end 3 residues before the CDR3 does, leaving the germline J gene to fill in the end. The V gene is TRBV28, the J gene TRBJ2-7, with D possibly being TRBD1 (6 bases). With 6 bases removed from V and 3 bases from J, the gap between germline ends came to 18 bases. The length of the CDR3 is 15 residues. Germline V lookup: CDR1 MDHEN, CDR2 SYDVKM. The CDR3 sequence is CASRGNEGGNYEQYF. CDR3 bases read: TGTGCCAGCAGGGGTAATGAAGGGGGAAACTACGAG.

As for this clone: The read terminates 3 residues before the CDR3 end, so the remaining end is supplied by the germline J gene. This chain connects TRBV11-3 to TRBJ1-1; perhaps TRBD1 as D (5 bases). Between the trimmed V and J ends, which lost 1 base and 4 bases, there was a span of 13 bases. This CDR3 spans 15 amino acids. Per germline, CDR1 SGHNT and CDR2 YENEEA. This CDR3 is CASSLGGGIGTEAFF. Partial CDR3 DNA: TGTGCCAGCAGCTTAGGGGGGGGGATCGGCACTGAA.

This clone was seen at least ten times. The CDR3 end lies 3 residues beyond the end of the read and is filled in from the germline J gene. The rearrangement uses TRBV6-2 or TRBV6-3 and TRBJ2-3, with a weak D call TRBD2 (6 bases). From germline, CDR1 is MNHEY and CDR2 SVGEGT. Trimming took 0 bases from V and 3 from J, leaving 10 bases between them. This CDR3 spans 15 amino acids. CDR3 bases read: TGTGCCAGCAGTTACTCGGTTGGGGGGACAGATACG. This gives the protein CASSYSVGGTDT. The whole CDR3 sequence reads CASSYSVGGTDTQYF.

The sample holds many counts of this clone. From the germline J gene comes the end of the CDR3, since the read stops 3 residues before it. V gene TRBV19 combines with J gene TRBJ2-7, with TRBD1 matching over 8 bases. This CDR3 region has 15 residues. In germline, CDR1 is LNHDA, CDR2 SQIVND (reference sequence). The ends lost 3 bases at V and 1 base at J; junction bases unmatched: 5. CDR3 loop: CASSMGQAPSYEQYF. The sequenced CDR3 bases are TGTGCCAGTAGTATGGGACAGGCTCCTTCCTACGAG. Complete variable domain (other parts from reference TRBV19 and TRBJ2-7): DGGITQSPKYLFRKEGQNVTLSCEQNLNHDAMYWYRQDPGQGLRLIYYSQIVNDFQKGDIAEGYSVSREKKESFPLTVTSAQKNPTAFYLCASSMGQAPSYEQYFGPGTRLTVT.

This clone came up a few times. The CDR3 end falls 3 residues outside the read, so it is completed with the germline J gene. This chain joins TRBV5-1 and TRBJ2-3, with 10 bases aligning to TRBD2. This CDR3 region has 20 residues. Germline CDR1 is SGHRS and CDR2 is YFSETQ. The CDR3 region is CASSYTSVLAGGNYQETQYF. Incomplete CDR3 DNA: TGCGCCAGCAGCTATACTTCAGTGTTAGCGGGAGGTAATTACCAAGAGACG.